This T cell receptor (beta chain) was found in a study of blood T cell repertoires in COVID-19. Study background: The United States, Italy and Spain were the sources of the acute and convalescent COVID-19 samples. Sources were T cells, B-cell-depleted T cells, or PBMCs; the material itself was cDNA or gDNA.

Repertoires were generated with immunoSEQ multiplex PCR, while TCRdb's copy carries only in-frame clones and drops some. This sample has about 130,000 clones, with approximately 79% found just once. Trimming took 1 base from V and 4 from J, leaving 10 bases between them. Germline V gene sequence: CDR1 MGHRA, CDR2 YSYEKL. The CDR3 extends over 15 amino acids. This study enrolled people aged about 18 to 100 from around 26 US geographic areas. The sample was PBMCs or T cells enriched from blood (not recorded which). This clonotype was sampled from a man aged 40-49 years with acute COVID-19. The chain links TRBV4-1 to TRBJ2-2; D might be TRBD2 (6 bases). CDR3 in amino acids: CASSQVGTLTGELFF. In DNA, the CDR3 is TGCGCCAGCAGCCAAGTAGGGACTCTCACCGGGGAGCTGTTTTTT.